Below are 11 T cell receptor beta chains sequenced from a single sample in a study of blood T cell repertoires in COVID-19. Measured with immunoSEQ multiplex PCR; TCRdb has only the in-frame clones, and not every one. The sample lists about 370,000 clones; 90% were seen once. Source material: peripheral blood. The receptors shown here come from a young man with active or convalescent COVID-19.

The chain recombines TRBV7-3 with TRBJ1-1, with TRBD1 matching over 8 bases. V shed 4 bases and J 3 bases; nucleotides not matched to a gene: 1. The CDR3 is 13 residues long. Germline lookup yields CDR1 SGHTA and CDR2 FQGTGA. CDR3 amino acids: CASSSDRDTEAFF. CDR3 DNA sequence: TGTGCCAGCAGCTCGGACAGGGACACTGAAGCTTTCTTT.

CDR3 loop: CATRDTGTEEPTF. The CDR3 bases are TGTGCCACCAGAGATACCGGGACAGAGGAACCCACCTTC. The rearrangement links TRBV15 to TRBJ1-2; TRBD1 aligns across 7 bases. This CDR3 contains 13 residues. Trimming took 6 bases from V and 13 from J; bases not matched to a gene: 14. The germline V gene has CDR1 LNHNV and CDR2 YYDKDF (reference sequence).

The J gene is TRBJ2-1, the V gene TRBV6-6; TRBD2 matches at 7 bases. Germline lookup yields CDR1 MNHNY and CDR2 SVGAGI (reference sequence). This CDR3 spans 16 amino acids. V dropped 7 bases and J dropped 4; count of bases not matched to a gene: 13. CDR3 loop: CASTRNLAASYNEQFF. The CDR3 DNA sequence: TGTGCCAGCACCAGGAACCTAGCGGCATCTTACAATGAGCAGTTCTTC.

V and J are TRBV5-5 and TRBJ1-6; unclear D gene. Trimming pared 0 bases from V and 10 bases from J, leaving 14 bases between. CDR3 length: 15 amino acids. Germline V gene data show CDR1 as SGHKS and CDR2 as YYEKEE (reference sequence). The CDR3 region has the DNA TGTGCCAGCAGCTTGGCGAGGGTCGGCCTGTCACCCCTCCACTTT. Translated, it gives CASSLARVGLSPLHF.

This sequence joins TRBV10-3 and TRBJ2-3, with 8 bases fitting TRBD2. This CDR3 spans 14 amino acids. V shed 9 bases, J shed 4 bases, and the junction held 9 bases outside the gene matches. The V gene's germline CDR1 is ENHRY and CDR2 SYGVKD. The CDR3 is CAIHPGGDPDTQYF. CDR3 sequence (DNA): TGTGCCATTCACCCCGGGGGGGACCCAGATACGCAGTATTTT.

V is TRBV7-9 and J is TRBJ1-2; D call uncertain. V lost 3 bases and J 4 bases, leaving 21 bases between the germline ends. CDR1 and CDR2 from the germline V gene are SEHNR and FQNEAQ (reference sequence). The length of the CDR3 is 17 residues. CDR3 in DNA: TGTGCCAGCAGCTTGGTATCGTGGCCGCCTCTCCTCTATGGCTACACCTTC. Translated, it gives CASSLVSWPPLLYGYTF.

This clone has just a few counts. The chain links TRBV24-1 to TRBJ1-5; D is unresolved. The CDR3 is 13 residues long. Germline CDR1 and CDR2: KGHDR and SFDVKD. The V gene lost 4 bases and the J gene lost 2 bases, with 5 bases spanning the gap. The CDR3 reads CATSEEGNQPQHF. The CDR3 region has the DNA TGTGCCACCAGTGAGGAGGGCAATCAGCCCCAGCATTTT.

This clone showed up many times. V usage is TRBV27 and J usage is TRBJ1-1; no clear D gene. CDR3 length: 13 amino acids. Trimming shortened V by 3 bases and J by 1 base, and 6 bases separated the two germline ends. Germline V lookup: CDR1 MNHEY, CDR2 SMNVEV (reference sequence). CDR3 in DNA: TGTGCCAGCAGTTTGAGCGCGAACACTGAAGCTTTCTTT. Translated: CASSLSANTEAFF.

CDR3 sequence (DNA): TGTGCCAGCAGCTCAGACAGGGAAAACATTCAGTACTTC. Its translation is CASSSDRENIQYF. The J gene is TRBJ2-4, the V gene TRBV5-4; 7 positions match TRBD1. The CDR3 loop spans 13 amino acids. From germline, CDR1 is SGHNT and CDR2 YYREEE (reference sequence). J was trimmed by 5 bases and V by 3 bases; bases with no gene match: 2.

The chain employs TRBV19 and TRBJ1-2, with 10 bases fitting TRBD1. V gave up 7 bases and J gave up 6 bases; unmatched junction bases: 11. CDR3 size: 15 residues. Germline V lookup: CDR1 LNHDA, CDR2 SQIVND (reference sequence). The CDR3 spells CASTMLGTGANGYTF. The CDR3 nucleotides are TGTGCCAGTACCATGCTCGGGACAGGGGCTAATGGCTACACCTTC. The full variable domain, its missing parts supplied by reference TRBV19 and TRBJ1-2, is DGGITQSPKYLFRKEGQNVTLSCEQNLNHDAMYWYRQDPGQGLRLIYYSQIVNDFQKGDIAEGYSVSREKKESFPLTVTSAQKNPTAFYLCASTMLGTGANGYTFGSGTRLTVV.

The chain links TRBV14 to TRBJ2-7; no firm D call. Germline loops: CDR1 SGHDN, CDR2 FVKESK. V lost 3 bases to trimming and J lost 5 bases, with 11 bases between them. The CDR3 is 13 residues long. The CDR3 loop reads CASSHFAGNEQYF. CDR3 DNA sequence: TGTGCCAGCAGCCACTTTGCAGGTAACGAGCAGTACTTC. The full variable domain, completed using reference TRBV14 and TRBJ2-7, is EAGVTQFPSHSVIEKGQTVTLRCDPISGHDNLYWYRRVMGKEIKFLLHFVKESKQDESGMPNNRFLAERTGGTYSTLKVQPAELEDSGVYFCASSHFAGNEQYFGPGTRLTVT.